This record concerns one T cell receptor beta chain sequence. This entry belongs to a study of blood T cell repertoires in COVID-19. On the study more broadly: Nucleic acid was either cDNA or gDNA, and it came from T cells, B-cell-depleted T cells, or PBMCs.

Here immunoSEQ multiplex PCR was the method, and the copy in TCRdb shows in-frame clones only, minus some. This sample has approximately 190,000 clones, with 80% found just once. The CDR3 has 13 residues. Deletions cut 0 bases from V and 6 bases from J, with 9 bases between. Germline V CDR1 and CDR2: SGHDT, YYEEEE. The sequence was obtained from a man in his 60s with acute or convalescent COVID-19. The sample consisted of peripheral blood. The rearrangement uses TRBV5-6 and TRBJ1-2; D might be TRBD1 (5 bases). CDR3 sequence reads: CASSLVGEDGYTF. CDR3 DNA sequence: TGTGCCAGCAGCTTGGTGGGGGAGGATGGCTACACCTTC.